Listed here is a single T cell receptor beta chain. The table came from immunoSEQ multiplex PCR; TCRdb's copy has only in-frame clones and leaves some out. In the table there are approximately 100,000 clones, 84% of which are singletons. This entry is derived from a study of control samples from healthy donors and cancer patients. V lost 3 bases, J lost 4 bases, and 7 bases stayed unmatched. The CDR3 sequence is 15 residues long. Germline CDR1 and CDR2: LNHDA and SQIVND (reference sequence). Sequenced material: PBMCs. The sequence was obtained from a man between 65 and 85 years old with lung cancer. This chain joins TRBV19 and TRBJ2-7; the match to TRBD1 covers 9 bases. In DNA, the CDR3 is TGTGCCAGTAGTATGGCTCCGACAGGGGGTTACGAGCAGTACTTC. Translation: CASSMAPTGGYEQYF.